The T cell receptor beta chain under discussion was sequenced for a study of OX40 agonist ivuxolimab in advanced cancers. About the full investigation: The costimulatory receptor OX40 (CD134) was targeted by ivuxolimab, a fully human IgG2 agonistic monoclonal antibody. Intravenous ivuxolimab was administered to patients every 2 weeks at six dose levels: 0.01, 0.1, 0.3, 1.5, 3 and 10 mg/kg. Of the roughly 50 dose-escalation patients, hepatocellular carcinoma was present in approximately 20, melanoma in some 15, renal cell carcinoma in 9 and head and neck cancer in 9. A male proportion of roughly 80% and a mean age of approximately 62 years, ranging from 23 to 79, were recorded for the dose-escalation cohort. Patients were allowed to have had prior anti-PD-1, anti-PD-L1 or anti-CTLA-4 therapy, and 40% to 45% of the dose-escalation patients had been treated with checkpoint inhibitors. Partial responses occurred in three dose-escalation patients, of whom one had hepatocellular carcinoma and two had cutaneous melanoma. Peripheral TCRbeta sequencing aimed to test whether ivuxolimab altered TCR sequence diversity and caused clonal T-cell expansion. The paper covers the monotherapy dose-escalation part of the phase I ivuxolimab trial, which included N of about 56 patients. The full study reports these points: Clonal expansion of both CD4+ and CD8+ blood T cells was observed from baseline to week 6 at doses 0.1 to 3.0 mg/kg. Low levels of normalized T-cell clonal expansion were also shown by some nonresponding patients. After ivuxolimab, CD8+ T cells had more expanded clones than CD4+ T cells on average. In partial responders in the 0.1-3.0 mg/kg groups, normalized peripheral clonal expansion was found to be among the lowest, especially among CD8+ T cells. The antigen specificity of the clonally expanded peripheral T cells was not determined.

Patients with a history of autoimmune disease or receiving systemic immunosuppression were excluded from the trial. In every dose cohort, peripheral blood was drawn for TCR sequencing at baseline, cycle 4 day 1, and cycle 7 day 1. The samples were drawn from a first-in-human, open-label, multicenter phase I dose-escalation trial of ivuxolimab. Adults with locally advanced or metastatic melanoma, renal cell carcinoma, hepatocellular carcinoma or head and neck squamous cell carcinoma were enrolled in the trial. CD4+ and CD8+ T cells were sorted separately from peripheral blood before TCR sequencing. From the cysteine through the phenylalanine, the CDR3 covers 15 amino acids. The entry retains the CDR3 DNA only, 45 bases that are in frame from base 1. The CDR1 and CDR2 encoded by the germline V gene are SGHRS and YFSETQ. Relative to germline, V is 3 bases shorter and J is 7 bases shorter, with 19 bases between their ends.

For sequencing of the TCRbeta CDR3 region, genomic DNA was extracted from the sorted cells. The immunoSEQ Assay was used to sequence the TCRbeta CDR3 regions. TCRdb took this table from immuneACCESS and kept in-frame rearrangements with V and J called. Such tables lack part of the clones; where checked against another copy, unresolved V genes explain under half of the gap, and the rest is unexplained. The sample profile shows fewer than 80,000 clones; 70% to 90% of them were found once. The top ten hold approximately 6.1% of the sample. On this clone: Its target antigen remains unknown. Per-nucleotide qualities are absent, and no much larger clonotype sits a single base away.

The V and J segments used are TRBV5-1 and TRBJ1-2; TRBD1 is perhaps the D gene, given 5 matching bases. This clonotype originated in an adult with an advanced solid tumor such as melanoma, head and neck, liver or kidney cancer. The input for sequencing was CD4+ or CD8+ T cells sorted from blood, taken in a trial of the OX40 agonist ivuxolimab. Here the CDR3 is given as CASSSGTWSVGGYTF. The nucleotide sequence is TGCGCCAGCAGCTCCGGGACCTGGTCGGTTGGTGGCTACACCTTC.